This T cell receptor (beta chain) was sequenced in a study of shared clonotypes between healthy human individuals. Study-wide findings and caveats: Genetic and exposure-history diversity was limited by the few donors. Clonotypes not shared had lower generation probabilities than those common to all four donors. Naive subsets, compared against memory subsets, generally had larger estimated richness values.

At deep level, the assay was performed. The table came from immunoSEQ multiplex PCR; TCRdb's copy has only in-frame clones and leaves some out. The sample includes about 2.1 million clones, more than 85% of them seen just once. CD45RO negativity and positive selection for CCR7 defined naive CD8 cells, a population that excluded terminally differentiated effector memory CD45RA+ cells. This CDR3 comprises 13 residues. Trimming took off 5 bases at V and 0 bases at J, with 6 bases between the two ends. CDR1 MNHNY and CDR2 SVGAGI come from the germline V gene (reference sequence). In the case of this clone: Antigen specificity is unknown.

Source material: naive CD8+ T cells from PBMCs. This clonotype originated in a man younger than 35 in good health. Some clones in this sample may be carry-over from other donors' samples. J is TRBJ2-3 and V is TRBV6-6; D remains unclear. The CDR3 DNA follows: TGTGCCAGCAGTCTCAGTAGCACAGATACGCAGTATTTT. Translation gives CASSLSSTDTQYF.